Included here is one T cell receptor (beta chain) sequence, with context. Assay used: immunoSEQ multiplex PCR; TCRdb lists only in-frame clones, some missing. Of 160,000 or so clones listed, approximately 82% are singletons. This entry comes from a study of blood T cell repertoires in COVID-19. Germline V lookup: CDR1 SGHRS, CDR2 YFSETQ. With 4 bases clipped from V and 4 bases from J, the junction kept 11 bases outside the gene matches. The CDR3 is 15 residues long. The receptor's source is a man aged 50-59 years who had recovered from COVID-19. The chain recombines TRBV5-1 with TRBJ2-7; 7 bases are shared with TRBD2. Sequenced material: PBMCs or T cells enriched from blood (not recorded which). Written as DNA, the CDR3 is TGCGCCAGCAGCCCCAATGCGGGGGAAGTATACGAGCAGTACTTC. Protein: CASSPNAGEVYEQYF.